The sequence of this T cell receptor beta chain was determined in a study of T cells after posttransplantation cyclophosphamide (dated by TCRdb to about 2016). Turning to the overall study: T cell repertoire reconstitution was tracked by TRB sequencing after myeloablative bone marrow transplantation in which posttransplantation cyclophosphamide was used as GVHD prophylaxis. Antigen receptor sequencing covered samples from roughly 40 PTCy-treated patients and 16 of their related bone marrow donors. Blood from every one of the roughly 35 PTCy patients who had 1-year posttransplant specimens underwent TRB sequencing. Up to about 3 additional blood samples from 2 to 5.2 years after transplant were also TRB-sequenced in 3 patients, as was pretransplant blood from several patients. Because TRA and TRB clonality correlated tightly in ten or so samples, later TCR analyses were limited to TRB. Public TRB sequences were checked against a database of over 3,500 sequences associated with responses to pathogens, tumor antigens, self-antigens and alloantigens.

Results and caveats for the whole study, not just this receptor: Across approximately 45 patients, TRB clonality was highly associated with recipient CMV seropositivity and CMV reactivation, and diversity in PTCy patients was similar to diversity in CNI/methotrexate controls. Donor-recipient similarity was low at 1-2 months but increased during the first year, and donor CD8+ memory clones often dominated later blood repertoires. The TRB repertoires of T cells infiltrating skin or the GI tract showed only limited overlap with the TRB repertoires found in blood.

Comment on this clone: Its antigen is currently not known. Base qualities are not recorded, but no much larger clone differs from it by a single base.

Genomic DNA was used for TRB sequencing, which was performed with the immunoSEQ assay at survey resolution or with the hsTCRB kit. As for the authors' bioinformatics: The immunoSEQ software handled initial read processing, and the LymphoSeq R package was used for repertoire analyses. For each TRB dataset, clonality was calculated as 1 minus normalized Shannon entropy, and the Gini coefficient was computed as well. To infer phenotypes in unsorted samples, TRB sequences from sorted subsets of the recipient or donor were mapped onto the unsorted samples of the same recipient. TCRdb stores this immuneACCESS table with in-frame sequences only. Part of the clones is absent; in the studies checked, under half of the shortfall reflects unresolved V genes, and no reason is known for the rest. Clonal size and the V and J genes are those of that table, whereas D and trimming came from the DNA. There are about 12,000 clones in this sample, and none of them is a singleton. The ten largest clones add up to 25% to 30% of the sample.

The label giving this sample's time point can be read as: posttransplant day relative to BM transplant. This specimen's treatment or condition label, interpreted: high-dose cyclophosphamide on days +3 and +4 as single-agent GVHD prophylaxis. Busulfan and fludarabine conditioning, a related or unrelated marrow graft, and cyclophosphamide on days +3 and +4 were given to PTCy patients. The PTCy-treated patients were drawn from a prospective, multi-institutional clinical trial. Peripheral blood and bone marrow mononuclear cells were isolated by Ficoll-Hypaque density centrifugation and cryopreserved. CDR3 length: 16 amino acids, cysteine to phenylalanine. Of the read, only the CDR3 DNA is kept; its 48 bases are in frame from base 1. As encoded in the germline V gene (reference sequence), CDR1 is LNHNV while CDR2 is YYDKDF. Relative to germline, V is 5 bases shorter and J is 0 bases shorter, with 11 bases between their ends.

Recombination joined TRBV15 with TRBJ2-6; the D region possibly corresponds to TRBD2 (5 bases align). The sequence was collected from a female patient between 35 and 55 years old who received an allogeneic stem cell transplant from an unrelated donor, was CMV-positive, and had acute GVHD only. After a transplant, some T cells may have been passed on by the graft donor. The source material was PBMCs, sampled after allogeneic stem cell transplant with posttransplant cyclophosphamide. In nucleotide form, the sequence is TGTGCCACCAGCTTTGGGCGGGCCTCTGGGGCCAACGTCCTGACTTTC. Translation gives CATSFGRASGANVLTF.